A single sample is the source of the 19 T cell receptor beta chains below, sequenced in a study of blood T cell repertoires in COVID-19 (dated by TCRdb to the early 2020s). The library was produced with the immunoSEQ multiplex PCR assay. As stored in TCRdb, this immuneACCESS dataset retains in-frame rearrangements with V and J assigned. A fraction of the clones does not appear; measured against another copy, unresolved V genes explain less than half of the discrepancy, and the remainder lacks a known reason. For this sample the table gives roughly 34,000 clones, of which roughly 80% were detected only once. The top ten clones comprise about 15% of the sample. Sample: peripheral blood. The receptors come from an elderly man with active or convalescent COVID-19.

The chain uses TRBV7-9 and TRBJ1-4; 9 bases match TRBD1. CDR3 length equals 14 residues. In germline, CDR1 is SEHNR, CDR2 FQNEAQ (reference sequence). Losses at the gene ends were 4 bases for V and 8 bases for J; bases not matched to a gene: 5. CDR3 coding DNA: TGTGCCAGCAGCTCCACAGGGGGCCCGGAAAAACTGTTTTTT. It encodes CASSSTGGPEKLFF.

The V call is TRBV7-6, the J call TRBJ2-1; D is possibly TRBD1 (5 bases). Germline CDR1 SGHVS, CDR2 FNYEAQ. The CDR3 has 15 residues. V was trimmed by 1 base and J by 0 bases, leaving 7 bases between them. The CDR3 loop reads CASSLGQGSYNEQFF. CDR3 nucleotides: TGTGCCAGCAGCTTAGGCCAGGGCTCCTACAATGAGCAGTTCTTC. The whole variable domain, remainder taken from reference TRBV7-6 and TRBJ2-1, is GAGVSQSPRYKVTKRGQDVALRCDPISGHVSLYWYRQALGQGPEFLTYFNYEAQQDKSGLPNDRFSAERPEGSISTLTIQRTEQRDSAMYRCASSLGQGSYNEQFFGPGTRLTVL.

V and J are TRBV7-9 and TRBJ1-4; no definite D call. Germline loops: CDR1 SEHNR, CDR2 FQNEAQ (reference sequence). The CDR3 runs to 15 residues. The V end was cut by 1 base, the J end by 7 bases, with 13 bases between. Here the CDR3 DNA reads TGTGCCAGCAGCTTAGGTAGCCCAGAGATTGAAAAACTGTTTTTT. Protein product: CASSLGSPEIEKLFF.

The V call is TRBV29-1, the J call TRBJ2-7; a possible D gene is TRBD1 (6 bases). The V end lost 7 bases, the J end lost 0 bases, and 10 bases lay between the germline ends. The CDR3 runs 12 residues. Germline CDR1 and CDR2: SQVTM and ANQGSEA. The CDR3 region is CSAGQISYEQYF. CDR3 sequence (DNA): TGCAGCGCTGGACAGATCTCCTACGAGCAGTACTTC.

This clone came up once. V gene TRBV4-3 combines with J gene TRBJ2-7, with 10 bases matching TRBD1. CDR1 is LGHNA, CDR2 YSLEER, per germline. J lost 3 bases, V lost 2 bases, and 13 bases had no gene match. The CDR3 totals 18 residues. CDR3 region: CASSQTTGGSGRVYEQYF. DNA of the CDR3: TGCGCCAGCAGCCAAACGACAGGGGGCTCGGGGAGAGTCTACGAGCAGTACTTC.

J is TRBJ2-6 and V is TRBV7-2, with D possibly being TRBD2 (5 bases). The CDR3 is 15 residues long. CDR1 and CDR2 from the germline V gene are SGHTA and FQGNSA. The V gene lost 5 bases and the J gene lost 0 bases, with 8 bases spanning the gap. The CDR3 bases are TGTGCCAGCAGCCCGAGCGGCTCTGGGGCCAACGTCCTGACTTTC. This sequence encodes CASSPSGSGANVLTF.

The chain has TRBV2 and TRBJ2-1, with 9 bases fitting TRBD2. Germline V gene lookup returns CDR1 SNHLY and CDR2 FYNNEI. With 3 bases clipped from V and 8 bases from J, the junction kept 5 bases outside the gene matches. The CDR3 loop spans 14 amino acids. In DNA, the CDR3 is TGTGCCAGCAGTGATAGCGGGAGTCTCTATGAGCAGTTCTTC. It specifies CASSDSGSLYEQFF. The full variable domain, with the rest looked up from reference TRBV2 and TRBJ2-1, is EPEVTQTPSHQVTQMGQEVILRCVPISNHLYFYWYRQILGQKVEFLVSFYNNEISEKSEIFDDQFSVERPDGSNFTLKIRSTKLEDSAMYFCASSDSGSLYEQFFGPGTRLTVL.

The V call is TRBV19, the J call TRBJ2-1; 10 nucleotides match TRBD2. The CDR3 length is 17 residues. V gave up 6 bases and J gave up 2 bases; unmatched junction bases: 10. From germline, CDR1 is LNHDA and CDR2 SQIVND (reference sequence). CDR3 sequence: CASSSLVGLAAYNEQFF. In DNA form, the CDR3 reads TGTGCCAGTAGCTCCCTCGTTGGACTAGCGGCCTACAATGAGCAGTTCTTC.

The chain carries TRBV6-4 and TRBJ2-6; 11 bases are a match to TRBD2. Germline CDR1 MRHNA, CDR2 SNTAGT. CDR3 length: 24 amino acids. With V trimmed by 0 bases and J by 0 bases, 19 bases remained unmatched. CDR3 region: CASSDSGPSGRCSLRISGANVLTF. The CDR3 DNA reads as TGTGCCAGCAGTGACTCGGGGCCTAGCGGGAGGTGTAGTCTTAGAATCTCTGGGGCCAACGTCCTGACTTTC.

This clone rates as medium-sized. The genes are TRBV19 and TRBJ1-6; D might be TRBD1 (6 bases). With 4 bases removed from V and 7 bases from J, the gap between germline ends came to 14 bases. The CDR3 runs to 15 residues. Germline lookup yields CDR1 LNHDA and CDR2 SQIVND (reference sequence). The CDR3 DNA sequence: TGTGCCAGTAGTAACACAGGGCCGATCAATTCACCCCTCCACTTT. The encoded protein is CASSNTGPINSPLHF.

The chain combines TRBV6-5 with TRBJ2-1; 8 bases align to TRBD2. This CDR3 is built from 15 residues. V shed 1 base, J shed 5 bases, and the junction held 4 bases outside the gene matches. Germline V gene lookup returns CDR1 MNHEY and CDR2 SVGAGI. The CDR3 sequence: CASSYLAGRDNEQFF. The CDR3 DNA reads as TGTGCCAGCAGTTACTTAGCGGGAAGGGACAATGAGCAGTTCTTC.

J is TRBJ2-3 and V is TRBV5-3, with 7 bases identical to TRBD2. TRBV5-3 is labeled an ORF, and its function is uncertain. Trimming took 5 bases from V and 1 from J; bases not matched to a gene: 16. CDR3 length equals 18 residues. CDR3 nucleotides: TGTGCCAGAAGGAGAAGGGACTATAAGGTCTCCGGCACAGATACGCAGTATTTT. This codes for CARRRRDYKVSGTDTQYF.

The rearrangement uses TRBV2 and TRBJ2-7, with 7 bases aligning to TRBD2. Germline V gives CDR1 SNHLY, CDR2 FYNNEI. This CDR3 has 14 amino acids. V shed 7 bases and J 0 bases; nucleotides not matched to a gene: 6. The DNA for the CDR3 is TGTGCCAGCAAGCGGGACTCCATCTCCTACGAGCAGTACTTC. It specifies CASKRDSISYEQYF.

The chain links TRBV4-3 to TRBJ2-5; 10 bases line up with TRBD1. The CDR3 runs 16 residues. J was trimmed by 1 base and V by 4 bases; bases with no gene match: 6. The V gene's germline CDR1 is LGHNA and CDR2 YSLEER. The DNA of the CDR3 is TGCGCCAGCAGCCGAACCGGGACAGGGGTCCAAGAGACCCAGTACTTC. Translating it yields CASSRTGTGVQETQYF.

The chain carries TRBV5-1 and TRBJ2-1; weak D call: TRBD1 (8 bases). Looked up from germline, CDR1 is SGHRS and CDR2 is YFSETQ. V shed 1 base and J shed 7 bases, with 15 bases lying between them. This CDR3 is built from 15 residues. The CDR3 here is CASSLQGASGNEQFF. As DNA, the CDR3 is TGCGCCAGCAGCTTGCAGGGGGCTAGCGGTAATGAGCAGTTCTTC.

This clone was observed a single time. The chain has TRBV5-1 and TRBJ2-7, with D possibly being TRBD2 (5 bases). The CDR3 is 13 amino acids. Germline values: CDR1 SGHRS, CDR2 YFSETQ. V dropped 3 bases and J dropped 6 bases, with 13 bases sitting between them. The CDR3 loop is CASSYPGISEQYF. As DNA, the CDR3 is TGCGCCAGCAGCTACCCCGGGATATCCGAGCAGTACTTC.

The V and J genes are TRBV6-5 and TRBJ2-1; unclear D gene. The CDR3 totals 12 residues. The germline V gene encodes CDR1 MNHEY and CDR2 SVGAGI. The germline V and J ends were trimmed by 3 bases and 8 bases, with 8 bases remaining between them. CDR3 nucleotides: TGTGCCAGCAGTTATAGACTGTATGAGCAGTTCTTC. Its protein is CASSYRLYEQFF.

The rearrangement joins TRBV29-1 to TRBJ2-1, with TRBD1 identical over 8 bases. This CDR3 region has 13 residues. Germline values: CDR1 SQVTM, CDR2 ANQGSEA. After removal of 8 bases from V and 6 bases from J, the junction contained 9 bases not matched to a gene. For the CDR3, the DNA is TGCAGCACCCGGACAGGGATAGTCAATGAGCAGTTCTTC. This codes for CSTRTGIVNEQFF.

This sequence joins TRBV29-1 and TRBJ2-1; 10 nucleotides line up with TRBD2. J was trimmed by 8 bases and V by 8 bases; bases with no gene match: 12. The CDR3 is made up of 14 amino acids. CDR1 is SQVTM, CDR2 ANQGSEA, per germline. CDR3 sequence (DNA): TGCAGCATCCGTGCTAGCGGGAGTCGGGATGAGCAGTTCTTC. It codes for CSIRASGSRDEQFF.